This T cell receptor beta chain was captured in a study of T-cell reconstitution after alpha-beta-depleted transplantation in children. A TCRbeta library incorporating unique molecular identifiers was prepared. TCRdb reprocessed the PCR reads with MiXCR, giving one entry per CDR3 protein. The sample lists over 550,000 distinct CDR3 sequences, 10% to 13% seen once, with less than 4.5% in the top ten. The CDR3 covers 13 residues. The germline V gene has CDR1 SQVTM and CDR2 ANQGSEA. V lost 7 bases to trimming and J lost 0 bases, with 12 bases between them. Sequences were derived from PBMCs from the stem cell graft donor, sampled from the stem cell graft. The origin of this receptor is a human donor who donated a stem cell graft to a child with acute myeloid leukemia. The chain links TRBV29-1 to TRBJ1-1; possibly TRBD1 for D (6 bases). This CDR3 reads CSAPGHLNTEAFF. The CDR3 coding sequence is TGCAGCGCCCCGGGACACCTGAACACTGAAGCTTTCTTT.